This is a list of T cell receptor beta chains from one sample in a study of T cells after yellow fever vaccination. TCRdb re-called the 5' RACE reads through MiXCR, storing one row per CDR3 protein. Of under 55,000 distinct CDR3 sequences in the sample, 6.8% were seen once. The sample consisted of CD8+ T cells not binding an NS4B(214-222) dextramer, sorted from PBMCs, taken 45 days after the yellow fever booster vaccination. The source of these receptors is a man in his thirties or forties who received the YFV17D yellow fever vaccine. Each CDR3 is given with its conserved first and last residue. The order of the fields is V gene, clone size, D gene, J gene, CDR3 DNA, CDR3 protein. A D gene is named only where the DNA matches it firmly. Clone size is stated in some rows and not others, as once, few, many or a class when expanded.

V: TRBV19
size: few
D: .
J: TRBJ2-3
DNA: TGTGCCAGTAGTCCCGGGTCGGGCGGAGTGTACACAGATACGCAGTATTTT
CDR3: CASSPGSGGVYTDTQYF

V: TRBV7-2
size: many
D: TRBD2
J: TRBJ2-1
DNA: TGTGCCAGCAGCTTCCAGCTAGCGGGAGAAGTGGACAATGAGCAGTTCTTC
CDR3: CASSFQLAGEVDNEQFF

V: TRBV30
size: .
D: .
J: TRBJ2-1
DNA: TGTGCCTGGAGAAAGGGGTATCAGGAGCAGTTCTTC
CDR3: CAWRKGYQEQFF

V: TRBV15
size: many
D: TRBD2
J: TRBJ2-3
DNA: TGTGCCACCAGCCCACAGAAGACTAGCGGCACTCCGCAGTATTTT
CDR3: CATSPQKTSGTPQYF

V: TRBV2
size: .
D: .
J: TRBJ1-1
DNA: TGTGCCAGCAGACGGACAGACCTAGCGACGGACACTGAAGCTTTCTTT
CDR3: CASRRTDLATDTEAFF

V: TRBV9
size: many
D: .
J: TRBJ2-3
DNA: TGTGCCAGCAGCGTATATCCGTCTAGCACAGATACGCAGTATTTT
CDR3: CASSVYPSSTDTQYF

V: TRBV15
size: many
D: TRBD2
J: TRBJ2-5
DNA: TGTGCCTCGTGTTTAGCGGGGGAAGAGACCCAGTACTTC
CDR3: CASCLAGEETQYF

V: TRBV27
size: many
D: .
J: TRBJ2-1
DNA: TGTGCCAGCAGTTCGTTCCGGCTAGATGAGCAGTTCTTC
CDR3: CASSSFRLDEQFF

V: TRBV6-6
size: many
D: .
J: TRBJ2-7
DNA: TGTGCGGTACAGGGTCCAACCTACGAGCAGTACTTC
CDR3: CAVQGPTYEQYF

V: TRBV4-3
size: few
D: TRBD2
J: TRBJ2-7
DNA: TGCGCCAGCAGCCAAGGGGAGCGGGAGGGCCCGCGAGAGCAGTACTTC
CDR3: CASSQGEREGPREQYF

V: TRBV6-5
size: many
D: TRBD2
J: TRBJ2-1
DNA: TGTGCCAGCAGTTACTCGGGACTAGCGGGAGGCGATGAGCAGTTCTTC
CDR3: CASSYSGLAGGDEQFF

V: TRBV2
size: few
D: .
J: TRBJ1-5
DNA: TGTGCCAGCAGTGCCCAGCTCAATCAGCCCCAGCATTTT
CDR3: CASSAQLNQPQHF

V: TRBV9
size: many
D: .
J: TRBJ2-1
DNA: TGTGCCAGCAGCGTAGAGGGGAGCGGCAATGAGCAGTTCTTC
CDR3: CASSVEGSGNEQFF

V: TRBV5-4
size: many
D: TRBD2
J: TRBJ2-5
DNA: TGTGCCAGCAGCTCCCCCGGAGCGGGAGTGGTGTATCGCCAAGAGACCCAGTACTTC
CDR3: CASSSPGAGVVYRQETQYF

V: TRBV20-1
size: many
D: .
J: TRBJ2-1
DNA: TGCAGTGCTAGGCTGCGGTTGGCGTCCGAGCAGTTCTTC
CDR3: CSARLRLASEQFF

V: TRBV28
size: many
D: TRBD2
J: TRBJ2-7
DNA: TGTGCCAGCAGTTCCCGGACTAGCGGGAGGGCCGGCTCCTACGAGCAGTACTTC
CDR3: CASSSRTSGRAGSYEQYF

V: TRBV7-2
size: few
D: TRBD1
J: TRBJ1-6
DNA: TGTGCCAGCAGCTTATGGACAGGAGGGAATTATTCACCCCTCCACTTT
CDR3: CASSLWTGGNYSPLHF